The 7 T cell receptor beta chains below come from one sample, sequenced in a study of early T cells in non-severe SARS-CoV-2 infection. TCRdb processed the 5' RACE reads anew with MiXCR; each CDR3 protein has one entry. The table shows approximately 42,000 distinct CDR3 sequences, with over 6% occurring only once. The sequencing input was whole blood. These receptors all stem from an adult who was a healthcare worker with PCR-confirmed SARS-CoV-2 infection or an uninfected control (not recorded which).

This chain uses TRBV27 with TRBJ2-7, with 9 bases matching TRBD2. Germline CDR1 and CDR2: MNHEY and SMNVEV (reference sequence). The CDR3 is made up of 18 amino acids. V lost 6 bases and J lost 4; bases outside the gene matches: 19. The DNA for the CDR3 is TGTGCCAGCAGCTCATCCCCCCCCCGGCTAGCGGGGAGTTACGAGCAGTACTTC. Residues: CASSSSPPRLAGSYEQYF.

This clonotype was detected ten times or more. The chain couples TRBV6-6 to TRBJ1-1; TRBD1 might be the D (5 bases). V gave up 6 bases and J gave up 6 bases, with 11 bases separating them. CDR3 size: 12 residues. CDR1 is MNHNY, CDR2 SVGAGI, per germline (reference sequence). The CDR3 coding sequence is TGTGCCAGCAGGGGGGTTCAGGCTGAAGCTTTCTTT. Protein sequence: CASRGVQAEAFF.

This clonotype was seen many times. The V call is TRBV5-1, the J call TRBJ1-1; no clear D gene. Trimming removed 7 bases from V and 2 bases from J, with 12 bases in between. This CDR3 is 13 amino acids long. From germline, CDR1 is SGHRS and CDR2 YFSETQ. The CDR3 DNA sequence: TGCGCCAGCGTACAAGGCACTAACACTGAAGCTTTCTTT. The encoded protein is CASVQGTNTEAFF. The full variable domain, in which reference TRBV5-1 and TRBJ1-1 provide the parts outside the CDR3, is KAGVTQTPRYLIKTRGQQVTLSCSPISGHRSVSWYQQTPGQGLQFLFEYFSETQRNKGNFPGRFSGRQFSNSRSEMNVSTLELGDSALYLCASVQGTNTEAFFGQGTRLTVV.

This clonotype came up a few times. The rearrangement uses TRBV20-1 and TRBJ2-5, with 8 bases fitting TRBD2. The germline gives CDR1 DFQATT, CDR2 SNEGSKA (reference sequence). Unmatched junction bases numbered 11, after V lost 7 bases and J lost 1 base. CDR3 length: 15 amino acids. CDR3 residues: CSVNSLAGGQETQYF. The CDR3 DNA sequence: TGCAGTGTTAACAGTCTGGCGGGGGGCCAAGAGACCCAGTACTTC.

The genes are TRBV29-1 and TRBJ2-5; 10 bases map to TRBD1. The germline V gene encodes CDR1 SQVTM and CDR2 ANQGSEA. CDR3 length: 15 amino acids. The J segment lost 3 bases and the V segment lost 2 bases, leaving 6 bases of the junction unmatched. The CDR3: CSVEIVGTGEETQYF. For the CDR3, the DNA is TGCAGCGTTGAAATTGTTGGGACAGGGGAAGAGACCCAGTACTTC.

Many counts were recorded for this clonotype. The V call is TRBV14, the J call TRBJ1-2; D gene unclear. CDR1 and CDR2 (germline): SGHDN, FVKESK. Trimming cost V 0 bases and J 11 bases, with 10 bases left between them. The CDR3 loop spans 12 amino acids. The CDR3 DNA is TGTGCCAGCAGCCAAGATCGTCGGGTTTACACCTTC. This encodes CASSQDRRVYTF.

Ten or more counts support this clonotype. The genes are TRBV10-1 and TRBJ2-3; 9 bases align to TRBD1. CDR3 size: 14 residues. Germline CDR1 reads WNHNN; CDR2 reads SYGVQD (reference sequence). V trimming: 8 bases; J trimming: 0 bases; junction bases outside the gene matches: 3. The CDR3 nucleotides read TGCGCCAGCGGACAGGGGAGTAGCACAGATACGCAGTATTTT. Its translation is CASGQGSSTDTQYF.